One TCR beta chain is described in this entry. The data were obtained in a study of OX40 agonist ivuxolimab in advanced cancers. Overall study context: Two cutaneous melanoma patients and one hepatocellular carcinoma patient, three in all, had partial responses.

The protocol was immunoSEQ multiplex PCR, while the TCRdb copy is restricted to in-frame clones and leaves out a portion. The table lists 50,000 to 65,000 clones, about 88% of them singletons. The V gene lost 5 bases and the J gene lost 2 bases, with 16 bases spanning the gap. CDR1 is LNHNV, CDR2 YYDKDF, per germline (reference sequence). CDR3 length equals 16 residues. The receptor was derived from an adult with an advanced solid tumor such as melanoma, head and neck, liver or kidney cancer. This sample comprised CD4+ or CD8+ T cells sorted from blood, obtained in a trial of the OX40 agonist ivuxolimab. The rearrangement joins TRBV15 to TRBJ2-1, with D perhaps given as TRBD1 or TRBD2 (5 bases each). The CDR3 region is CATSPIEGSPYNEQFF. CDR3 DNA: TGTGCCACCAGCCCTATTGAGGGGTCCCCCTACAATGAGCAGTTCTTC.